These 8 T cell receptor beta chains share one sample of origin, sequenced in a study of blood T cell repertoires in COVID-19. The data were produced by immunoSEQ multiplex PCR, yet TCRdb's version contains in-frame clones alone and is incomplete. The sample includes about 70,000 clones, around 86% of them seen just once. The sample comprised peripheral blood. These receptor sequences come from a woman older than 75 with active or convalescent COVID-19.

The rearrangement links TRBV19 to TRBJ2-3; TRBD2 matches at 11 bases. The J segment lost 6 bases and the V segment lost 6 bases, leaving 8 bases of the junction unmatched. In germline, CDR1 is LNHDA, CDR2 SQIVND (reference sequence). This CDR3 comprises 15 residues. The CDR3 region is CASSQLAGALDTQYF. The CDR3 DNA sequence: TGTGCCAGTAGCCAACTAGCGGGGGCTTTGGATACGCAGTATTTT.

The genes are TRBV28 and TRBJ2-7; TRBD1 aligns across 7 bases. CDR3 length: 14 residues. Germline CDR1 MDHEN, CDR2 SYDVKM. V dropped 5 bases and J dropped 6; count of bases not matched to a gene: 10. As DNA, the CDR3 is TGTGCCAGCAGTACTCCGACAGGGACCTTCGAGCAGTACTTC. Amino acid sequence: CASSTPTGTFEQYF.

The chain uses TRBV20-1 and TRBJ1-2, with D hard to call. Per the germline V gene, CDR1 is DFQATT and CDR2 is SNEGSKA (reference sequence). The CDR3 has 11 amino acids. V shed 5 bases and J shed 5 bases, with 9 bases lying between them. The CDR3 DNA reads TGCAGTGCTGCCCGGTTGTATGGCTACACCTTC. This translates into CSAARLYGYTF.

This clone was recorded only once. The chain has TRBV10-3 and TRBJ2-1; TRBD2 matches 10 bases. The CDR3 spans 15 residues. CDR1 and CDR2 (germline): ENHRY, SYGVKD. The junction had 4 bases not matched to a gene; V was cut back by 4 bases and J by 4 bases. The CDR3 DNA is TGTGCCATCAGTGGTAGCGGGGGGACGTACAATGAGCAGTTCTTC. Amino acid sequence: CAISGSGGTYNEQFF.

The chain uses TRBV18 and TRBJ2-3; 11 bases line up with TRBD2. J lost 3 bases, V lost 5 bases, and 7 bases had no gene match. The CDR3 is 16 amino acids. Germline CDR1 reads KGHSH; CDR2 reads LQKENI. The CDR3 sequence is CASSSRSGGATDTQYF. The CDR3 DNA is TGTGCCAGCTCATCCCGTAGCGGGGGGGCGACAGATACGCAGTATTTT.

The chain has TRBV27 and TRBJ1-1; 8 bases are a match to TRBD1. CDR1 is MNHEY and CDR2 is SMNVEV in the germline V gene (reference sequence). V lost 6 bases to trimming and J lost 1 base; unmatched junction nucleotides: 4. This CDR3 has 14 residues. CDR3 residues: CASRRTGTNTEAFF. Here the CDR3 DNA reads TGTGCCAGCAGGAGGACAGGGACGAACACTGAAGCTTTCTTT.

This rearrangement joins TRBV20-1 to TRBJ1-6; 8 nucleotides line up with TRBD1. Germline V lookup: CDR1 DFQATT, CDR2 SNEGSKA (reference sequence). V lost 3 bases to trimming and J lost 1 base; unmatched junction nucleotides: 5. The CDR3 is 16 residues long. CDR3 sequence (DNA): TGCAGTGCTAGTCGGGACAGGCTTTCCTATAATTCACCCCTCCACTTT. It encodes CSASRDRLSYNSPLHF.

This chain connects TRBV5-6 to TRBJ2-3; no firm D call. Germline assignment: CDR1 SGHDT and CDR2 YYEEEE. The V and J ends lost 4 bases and 3 bases respectively, with 18 bases between them. This CDR3 is 16 amino acids long. The CDR3 protein is CASSPVLIRATDTQYF. The CDR3 bases are TGTGCCAGCAGCCCTGTTTTAATTCGAGCTACAGATACGCAGTATTTT.